This T cell receptor (beta chain) was sequenced during a study of vaccination and CD4 T cells after COVID-19. Study in general: For each participant, vaccination comprised two doses of either the BNT162b2 or the mRNA-1273 vaccine.

V lost 10 bases to trimming and J lost 6 bases, with 16 bases between them. Germline V gives CDR1 LNHDA, CDR2 SQIVND (reference sequence). The CDR3 consists of 12 residues. CD4+ T cells that had been cultured provided DNA sequenced with the Oncomine TCR Beta short-read assay. MiXCR was run by TCRdb on the PCR reads, yielding one entry per CDR3 protein. The profile shows about 7,000 distinct CDR3 sequences, roughly 36% of them singletons. In the case of this clonotype: Its target is not known.

Indicated treatment: roughly ten-day PBMC culture with coronavirus spike peptide pools or control peptides (ViraFEST assay). One should note that the unexposed donor's CD4+ T cells were collected before the COVID-19 pandemic (2011-2018). Once peptide pools had expanded antigen-specific T cells, ViraFEST sequenced TCRs. The chain is built from TRBV19 and TRBJ2-7; D remains ambiguous. The clonotype originates from a human donor in good health. Sequenced sample: CD4+ T cells from blood, cultured in vitro. CDR3 region: CATSAIGAEQYF. As DNA, the CDR3 is TGTGCCACCAGTGCCATAGGAGCCGAGCAGTACTTC.